A selection of T cell receptor beta chains follows, all from one sample in a study of post-analysis software for immune sequencing data. TCRdb itself ran the PCR reads through MiXCR, one entry per CDR3 protein. The table includes over 700,000 distinct CDR3 sequences, 30% detected once. Input material: blood. These TCRs come from a girl aged 10-17 years with multiple sclerosis. Each CDR3 is given with its conserved first and last residue. The D gene is left open where the match is weak.

j_call cdr3_length v_call d_call cdr3_aa
TRBJ1-5 16 TRBV20-1 NA CSARDWGAPPNQPQHF
TRBJ2-1 16 TRBV11-2 NA CASSLVGWLAGNEQFF
TRBJ2-7 11 TRBV20-1 NA CSGGALYEQYF
TRBJ1-6 15 TRBV4-1 NA CASSQPGRANSPLHF
TRBJ2-3 14 TRBV5-1 TRBD1 CASSAGTGVDTQYF
TRBJ2-1 13 TRBV20-1 TRBD2 CSGHSGGTNEQFF
TRBJ2-7 12 TRBV2 NA CASSEGGHEQYF
TRBJ1-5 14 TRBV20-1 TRBD1 CSALPGQGNQPQHF
TRBJ1-4 12 TRBV6-5 NA CASSFQGTKLFF
TRBJ1-2 14 TRBV28 NA CASSLSARVYGYTF
TRBJ2-1 15 TRBV6-5 NA CASSSTGPFIDEQFF
TRBJ1-5 13 TRBV20-1 NA CSASGGGNQPQHF
TRBJ2-1 16 TRBV13 TRBD2 CASSLGRGGGDNEQFF
TRBJ1-6 13 TRBV6-6 NA CASSYGQGSPLHF
TRBJ2-3 15 TRBV5-1 TRBD2 CASTAGTSPTDTQYF
TRBJ2-1 14 TRBV20-1 NA CSADSEGRNNEQFF
TRBJ1-2 12 TRBV7-9 NA CASSLVEGDYTF